One sample yielded the 12 T cell receptor beta chains listed below, sequenced in a study of T cells after yellow fever vaccination. TCRdb called the 5' RACE reads again in MiXCR, with one record for every CDR3 protein. The repertoire holds a few hundred thousand distinct CDR3 sequences, with roughly 7.5% as singletons. The source material was PBMCs, sampled around 45 days after the first yellow fever vaccination. These receptors were taken from a man between 18 and 29 years old who received the YFV17D yellow fever vaccine.

This chain links TRBV4-3 with TRBJ2-3; the match to TRBD2 covers 12 bases. V lost 1 base, J lost 4 bases, and 6 bases stayed unmatched. CDR3 size: 17 residues. Germline V gives CDR1 LGHNA, CDR2 YSLEER. The CDR3 nucleotides are TGCGCCAGCAGCCAAGTAGCTAGCGGGGGGGGCGCAGATACGCAGTATTTT. Its protein product is CASSQVASGGGADTQYF.

This clonotype was seen a handful of times. The chain joins TRBV29-1 to TRBJ2-7; 9 bases agree with TRBD1. CDR1 is SQVTM, CDR2 ANQGSEA, per germline. The V segment lost 6 bases and the J segment 0 bases; nucleotides outside the gene matches: 6. This CDR3 has 14 residues. CDR3 coding DNA: TGCAGCGTGGTCGGACAGGGGTCCTCCTACGAGCAGTACTTC. Its translation is CSVVGQGSSYEQYF.

This clonotype was seen repeatedly, ten times or more. The chain links TRBV7-9 to TRBJ1-4; D ambiguous. CDR3 length: 15 residues. V was trimmed by 1 base and J by 3 bases, leaving 9 bases between them. The V gene's germline CDR1 is SEHNR and CDR2 FQNEAQ (reference sequence). CDR3 DNA sequence: TGTGCCAGCAGCTTAGTAGACCGAGCTAATGAAAAACTGTTTTTT. Residues: CASSLVDRANEKLFF.

This clonotype has only a few counts. The chain joins TRBV5-1 to TRBJ2-7, with D perhaps being TRBD1 or TRBD2 (6 bases each). V lost 4 bases to trimming and J lost 5 bases, with 16 bases between them. This CDR3 contains 14 residues. Looked up from germline, CDR1 is SGHRS and CDR2 is YFSETQ. CDR3 bases: TGCGCCAGCAGCCAGGACTACAGGGTCGACGAGCAGTACTTC. Translation: CASSQDYRVDEQYF.

In this sample, this clonotype turned up a few times. The junction and the germline gene differ at one end; a read error may be behind it. This CDR3 reads CASSLAVSGGQETQYF. In DNA form, the CDR3 reads TGTGCCAGCAGCCTAGCAGTTAGCGGGGGCCAAGAGACCCAGTACTTC. The chain carries TRBV7-2 and TRBJ2-5; TRBD2 aligns across 9 bases. This CDR3 has 16 amino acids. Germline V gives CDR1 SGHTA, CDR2 FQGNSA.

This clonotype was seen only a few times. V is TRBV7-6 and J is TRBJ2-2; no firm D call. The CDR3 contains 14 residues. The V end lost 5 bases, the J end lost 5 bases, and 12 bases lay between the germline ends. Germline V gene data show CDR1 as SGHVS and CDR2 as FNYEAQ. The CDR3 DNA reads TGTGCCAGCAGCCTCTCCAGGCTAACCGGGGAGCTGTTTTTT. Translation gives CASSLSRLTGELFF.

CDR3 nucleotides: TGTGCCAGTAGCCGTACCGGGACAGGGTTGGGCAATGAGCAGTTCTTC. As protein: CASSRTGTGLGNEQFF. The chain is built from TRBV19 and TRBJ2-1, with 9 bases identical to TRBD1. Germline-derived CDR1 and CDR2 are LNHDA and SQIVND (reference sequence). The V segment lost 6 bases and the J segment 6 bases; nucleotides outside the gene matches: 12. CDR3 length: 16 residues.

With regard to this clonotype: Mismatch with germline at one junction end may stem from a read error. This sequence joins TRBV20-1 and TRBJ2-1; 10 positions match TRBD2. The CDR3 loop spans 17 amino acids. Looked up from germline, CDR1 is DFQATT and CDR2 is SNEGSKA (reference sequence). CDR3 residues: CSAHGGTSVSSYNERFF. CDR3 sequence (DNA): TGCAGTGCCCATGGGGGGACTAGCGTAAGCTCCTACAATGAGCGGTTCTTC.

This clonotype has only a few counts. CDR3 amino acids: CASSPDPGRGLETQYF. CDR3 sequence (DNA): TGTGCCAGCAGCCCTGACCCTGGCAGGGGGCTTGAGACCCAGTACTTC. The chain carries TRBV5-5 and TRBJ2-5; 8 nucleotides agree with TRBD1. V gave up 4 bases and J gave up 5 bases; unmatched junction bases: 13. Germline V lookup: CDR1 SGHKS, CDR2 YYEKEE (reference sequence). CDR3 length: 16 amino acids. Full variable domain (outside the CDR3, taken from reference TRBV5-5 and TRBJ2-5): DAGVTQSPTHLIKTRGQQVTLRCSPISGHKSVSWYQQVLGQGPQFIFQYYEKEERGRGNFPDRFSARQFPNYSSELNVNALLLGDSALYLCASSPDPGRGLETQYFGPGTRLLVL.

The sample holds a few counts of this clonotype. V and J are TRBV5-1 and TRBJ1-2; the match to TRBD1 covers 9 bases. This CDR3 has 14 residues. Germline trimming cut 0 bases from V and 7 bases from J; bases unmatched to any gene: 4. The germline V gene encodes CDR1 SGHRS and CDR2 YFSETQ. The CDR3 is CASSLGGTGSGYTF. The CDR3 DNA is TGCGCCAGCAGCTTGGGCGGGACAGGGTCTGGCTACACCTTC.

This clonotype was counted between two and nine times. The chain has TRBV7-2 and TRBJ2-2; D might be TRBD1 (5 bases). V shed 2 bases and J shed 7 bases, with 11 bases lying between them. Germline CDR1 reads SGHTA; CDR2 reads FQGNSA. This CDR3 is 14 amino acids long. The CDR3 loop reads CASSLIRGSGELFF. CDR3 bases: TGTGCCAGCAGCTTAATTAGGGGCAGCGGGGAGCTGTTTTTT.

This clonotype was seen more than once but under ten times. As DNA, the CDR3 is TGTGCCAGCAGCCGGAGCGGACAGAACACTGAAGCTTTCTTT. Translating it yields CASSRSGQNTEAFF. V is TRBV3-1 and J is TRBJ1-1; TRBD1 is a possible D gene (5 bases). CDR3 length: 14 residues. The ends were cut back, 4 bases at V and 1 base at J, with 10 bases in the middle. CDR1 and CDR2 (germline): LGHDT, YNNKEL (reference sequence).